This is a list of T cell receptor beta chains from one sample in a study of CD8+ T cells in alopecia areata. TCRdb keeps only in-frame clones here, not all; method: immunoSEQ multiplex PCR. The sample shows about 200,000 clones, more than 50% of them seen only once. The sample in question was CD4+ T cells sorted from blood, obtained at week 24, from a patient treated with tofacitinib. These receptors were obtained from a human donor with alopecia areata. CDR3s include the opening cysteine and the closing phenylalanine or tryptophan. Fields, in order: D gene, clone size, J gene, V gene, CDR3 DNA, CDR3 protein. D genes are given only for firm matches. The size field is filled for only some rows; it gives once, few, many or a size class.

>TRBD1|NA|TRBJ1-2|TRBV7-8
TGTGCCAGCAGCCCTGGAACAGGGGGCTATGGCTACACCTTC
CASSPGTGGYGYTF
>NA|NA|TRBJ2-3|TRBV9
TGTGCCAGCAGCGCTCGAGGGAGCGGAGCTAGCACAGATACGCAGTATTTT
CASSARGSGASTDTQYF
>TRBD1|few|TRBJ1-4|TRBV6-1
TGTGCCTCTTCCCGGGACAGGACTGAAAAACTGTTTTTT
CASSRDRTEKLFF
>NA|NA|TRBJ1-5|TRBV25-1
TGTGCCAGCAGTGAATGGGGAAATCAGCCCCAGCATTTT
CASSEWGNQPQHF
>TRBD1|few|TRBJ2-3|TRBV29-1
TGCAGCGTTGGGGGACAGGTCACAGATACGCAGTATTTT
CSVGGQVTDTQYF
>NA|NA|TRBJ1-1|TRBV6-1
TGTGCCAGCAGTGAAACCCCGTGGAGGGCGCTTAGTTCGTTCTTT
CASSETPWRALSSFF
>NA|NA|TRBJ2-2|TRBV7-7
TGTGCCAGCAGCCTAGGACACCCCTTCACCGGGGAGCTGTTTTTT
CASSLGHPFTGELFF
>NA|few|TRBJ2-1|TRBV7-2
TGTGCCAGCAGCTCCCGAGCGAGCTACAATGAGCAGTTCTTC
CASSSRASYNEQFF
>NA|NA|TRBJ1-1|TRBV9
TGTGCCAGCAGCGCCCGGGACTTCTTCCGGCTGAACACTGAAGCTTTCTTT
CASSARDFFRLNTEAFF
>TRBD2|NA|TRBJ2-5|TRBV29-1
TGCAGCGTTGATAGCGGGGGCAGTCAAGAGACCCAGTACTTC
CSVDSGGSQETQYF
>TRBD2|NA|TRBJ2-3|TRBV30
TGTGCCTGGAGTGAAATAGCGGGAGGCACGCAGTATTTT
CAWSEIAGGTQYF
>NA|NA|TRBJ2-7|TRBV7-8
TGTGCCAGCAGCTCGCAAAACAGGGCCTCGAACACTCCCTACGAGCAGTACTTC
CASSSQNRASNTPYEQYF
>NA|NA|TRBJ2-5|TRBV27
TGTGCCAGCAGTTTAGTCGGAGAGACCCAGTACTTC
CASSLVGETQYF
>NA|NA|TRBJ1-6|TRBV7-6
TGTGCCAGCAGCTTAGGCGCGGGGTCGGATTCACCCCTCCACTTT
CASSLGAGSDSPLHF
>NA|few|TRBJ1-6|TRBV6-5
TGTGCCAGCAGTCACACAGGGAACGGGCCCCTCCACTTT
CASSHTGNGPLHF
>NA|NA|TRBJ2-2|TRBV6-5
TGTGCCAGCAGTTACAATCCCCGAGGAGAGCTGTTTTTT
CASSYNPRGELFF
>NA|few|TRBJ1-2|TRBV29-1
TGCAGCGTTTCCCCTGGCTACACCTTC
CSVSPGYTF
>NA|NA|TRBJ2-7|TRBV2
TGTGCCAGCAGTAAGGTGGCAGAAACCTACGAGCAGTACTTC
CASSKVAETYEQYF
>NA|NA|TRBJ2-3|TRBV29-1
TGCAGCGCTTGGACAAACACAGATACGCAGTATTTT
CSAWTNTDTQYF
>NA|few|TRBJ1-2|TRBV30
TGTGCCTGGACCTGGGGGGGCAGCAATGGCTACACCTTC
CAWTWGGSNGYTF
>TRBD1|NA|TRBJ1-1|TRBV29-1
TGCAGCGTGGGACAGGGCGTAACTGAAGCTTTCTTT
CSVGQGVTEAFF
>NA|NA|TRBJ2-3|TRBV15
TGTGCCACCAGCGTGGGACGTACAGATACGCAGTATTTT
CATSVGRTDTQYF